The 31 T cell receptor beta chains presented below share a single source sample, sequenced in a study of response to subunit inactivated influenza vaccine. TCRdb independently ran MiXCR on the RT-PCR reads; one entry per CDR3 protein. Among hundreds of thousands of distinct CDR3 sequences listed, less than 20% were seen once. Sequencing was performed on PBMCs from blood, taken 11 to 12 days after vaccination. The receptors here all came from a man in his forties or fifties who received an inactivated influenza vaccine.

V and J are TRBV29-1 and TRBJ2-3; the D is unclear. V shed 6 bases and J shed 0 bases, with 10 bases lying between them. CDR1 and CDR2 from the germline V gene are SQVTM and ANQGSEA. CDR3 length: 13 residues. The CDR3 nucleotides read TGCAGCGTGACGGGCCCTAGCACAGATACGCAGTATTTT. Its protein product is CSVTGPSTDTQYF.

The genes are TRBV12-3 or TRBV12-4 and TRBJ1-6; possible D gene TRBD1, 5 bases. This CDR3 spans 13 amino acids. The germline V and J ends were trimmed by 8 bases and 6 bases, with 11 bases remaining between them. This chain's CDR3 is CASSPGSNSPLHF. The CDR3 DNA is TGTGCCAGCTCCCCAGGGAGTAATTCACCCCTCCACTTT.

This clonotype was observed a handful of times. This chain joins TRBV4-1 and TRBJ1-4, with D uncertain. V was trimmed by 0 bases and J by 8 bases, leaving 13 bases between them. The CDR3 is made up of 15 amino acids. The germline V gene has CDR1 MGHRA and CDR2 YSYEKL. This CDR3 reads CASSQDGTSGEKLFF. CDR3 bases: TGCGCCAGCAGCCAAGATGGCACAAGTGGGGAAAAACTGTTTTTT.

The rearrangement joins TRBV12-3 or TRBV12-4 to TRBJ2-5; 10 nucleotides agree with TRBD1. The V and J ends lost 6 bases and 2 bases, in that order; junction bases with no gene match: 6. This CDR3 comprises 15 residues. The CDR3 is CASRIGTGAQETQYF. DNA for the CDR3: TGTGCCAGCAGGATCGGGACAGGGGCGCAAGAGACCCAGTACTTC.

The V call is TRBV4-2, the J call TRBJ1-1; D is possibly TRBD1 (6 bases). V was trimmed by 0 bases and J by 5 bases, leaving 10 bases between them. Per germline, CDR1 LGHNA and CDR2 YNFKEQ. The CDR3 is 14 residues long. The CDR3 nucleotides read TGTGCCAGCAGCCAAGATTCAGGGGTTACTGAAGCTTTCTTT. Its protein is CASSQDSGVTEAFF.

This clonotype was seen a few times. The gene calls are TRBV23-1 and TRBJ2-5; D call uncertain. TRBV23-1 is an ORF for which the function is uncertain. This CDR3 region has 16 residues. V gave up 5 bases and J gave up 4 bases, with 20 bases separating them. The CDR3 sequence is CASSIKRASPPETQYF. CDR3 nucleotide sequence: TGCGCCAGCAGTATAAAGAGAGCGAGTCCCCCAGAGACCCAGTACTTC.

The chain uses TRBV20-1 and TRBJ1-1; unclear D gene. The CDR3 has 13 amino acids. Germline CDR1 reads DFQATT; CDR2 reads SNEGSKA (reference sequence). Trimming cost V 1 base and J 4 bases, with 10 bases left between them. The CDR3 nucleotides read TGCAGTGCTAGAGTCGGTGGGCTCACTGAAGCTTTCTTT. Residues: CSARVGGLTEAFF.

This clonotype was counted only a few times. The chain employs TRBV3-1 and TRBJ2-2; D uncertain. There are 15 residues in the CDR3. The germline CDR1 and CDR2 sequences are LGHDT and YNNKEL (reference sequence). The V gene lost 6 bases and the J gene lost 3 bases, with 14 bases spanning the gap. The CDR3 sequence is CASRLRGLHTGELFF. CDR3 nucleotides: TGTGCCAGCAGACTCCGTGGATTACACACCGGGGAGCTGTTTTTT.

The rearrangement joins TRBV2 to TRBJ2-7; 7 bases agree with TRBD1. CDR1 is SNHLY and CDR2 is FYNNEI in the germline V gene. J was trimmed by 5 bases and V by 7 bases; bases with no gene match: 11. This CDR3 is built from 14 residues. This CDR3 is CASKRLVGGNEQYF. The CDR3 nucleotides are TGTGCCAGCAAGCGGTTGGTAGGGGGCAACGAGCAGTACTTC.

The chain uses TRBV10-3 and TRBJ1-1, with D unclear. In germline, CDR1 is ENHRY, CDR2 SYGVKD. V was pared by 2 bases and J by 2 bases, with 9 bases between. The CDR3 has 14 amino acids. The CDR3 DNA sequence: TGTGCCATCAGTGAGCCGACACCAAACACTGAAGCTTTCTTT. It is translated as CAISEPTPNTEAFF.

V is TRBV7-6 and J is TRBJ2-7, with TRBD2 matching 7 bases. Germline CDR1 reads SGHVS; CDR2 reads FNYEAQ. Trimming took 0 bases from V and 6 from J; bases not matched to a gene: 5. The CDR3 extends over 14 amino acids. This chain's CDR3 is CASSLASSGTEQYF. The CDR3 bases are TGTGCCAGCAGCTTAGCGTCTAGCGGAACCGAGCAGTACTTC.

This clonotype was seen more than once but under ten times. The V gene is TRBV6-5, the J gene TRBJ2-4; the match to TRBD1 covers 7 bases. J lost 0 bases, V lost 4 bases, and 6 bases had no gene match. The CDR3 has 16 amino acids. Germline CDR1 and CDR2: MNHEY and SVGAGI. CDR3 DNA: TGTGCCAGCAGTTTCCAAGGGGGCATAGCCAAAAACATTCAGTACTTC. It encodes CASSFQGGIAKNIQYF.

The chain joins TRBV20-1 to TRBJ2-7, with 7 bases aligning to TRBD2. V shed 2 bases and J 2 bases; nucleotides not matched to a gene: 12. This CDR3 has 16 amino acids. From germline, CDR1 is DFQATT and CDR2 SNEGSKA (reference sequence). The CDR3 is CSARQNRASGPYEQYF. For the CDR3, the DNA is TGCAGTGCTAGACAAAACCGGGCTAGCGGACCCTACGAGCAGTACTTC.

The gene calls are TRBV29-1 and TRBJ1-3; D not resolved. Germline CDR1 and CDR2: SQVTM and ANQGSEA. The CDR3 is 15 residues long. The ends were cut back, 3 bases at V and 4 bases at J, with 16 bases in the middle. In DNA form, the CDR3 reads TGCAGCGTTGATTCCTTAGGAGTAGCAGGAAACACCATATATTTT. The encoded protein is CSVDSLGVAGNTIYF.

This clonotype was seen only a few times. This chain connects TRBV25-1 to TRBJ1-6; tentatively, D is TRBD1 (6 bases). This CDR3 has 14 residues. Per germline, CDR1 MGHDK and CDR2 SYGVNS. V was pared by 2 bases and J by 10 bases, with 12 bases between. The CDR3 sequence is CASSEAQGDSPLHF. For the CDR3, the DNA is TGTGCCAGCAGTGAAGCACAGGGAGACTCACCCCTCCACTTT.

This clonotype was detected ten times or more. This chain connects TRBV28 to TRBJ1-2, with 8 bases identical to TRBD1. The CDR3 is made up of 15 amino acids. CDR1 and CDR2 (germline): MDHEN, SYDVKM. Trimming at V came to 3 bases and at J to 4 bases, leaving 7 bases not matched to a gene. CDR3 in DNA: TGTGCCAGCAGTTTCACAGGGGGAGGGGTCTATGGCTACACCTTC. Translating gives CASSFTGGGVYGYTF.

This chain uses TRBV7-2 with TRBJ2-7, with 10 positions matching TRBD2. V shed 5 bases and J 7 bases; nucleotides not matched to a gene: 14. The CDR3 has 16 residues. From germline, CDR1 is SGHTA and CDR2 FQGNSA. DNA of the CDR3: TGTGCCAGCAGCCAATACACAGCGGGGGGGTCCTTGGAGCAGTACTTC. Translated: CASSQYTAGGSLEQYF.

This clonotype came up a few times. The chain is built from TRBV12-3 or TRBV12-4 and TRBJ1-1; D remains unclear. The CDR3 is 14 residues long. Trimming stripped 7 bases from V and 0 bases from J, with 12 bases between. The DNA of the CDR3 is TGTGCCAGCACCCGGCGGAGCTTGAACACTGAAGCTTTCTTT. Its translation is CASTRRSLNTEAFF.

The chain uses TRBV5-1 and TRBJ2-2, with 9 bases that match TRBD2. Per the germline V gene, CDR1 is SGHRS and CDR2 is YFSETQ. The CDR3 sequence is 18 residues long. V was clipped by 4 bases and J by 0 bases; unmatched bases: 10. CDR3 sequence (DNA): TGCGCCAGCAGCCCAACGCGGGGGGGCGCGGCGAACACCGGGGAGCTGTTTTTT. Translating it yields CASSPTRGGAANTGELFF. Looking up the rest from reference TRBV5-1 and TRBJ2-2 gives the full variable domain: KAGVTQTPRYLIKTRGQQVTLSCSPISGHRSVSWYQQTPGQGLQFLFEYFSETQRNKGNFPGRFSGRQFSNSRSEMNVSTLELGDSALYLCASSPTRGGAANTGELFFGEGSRLTVL.

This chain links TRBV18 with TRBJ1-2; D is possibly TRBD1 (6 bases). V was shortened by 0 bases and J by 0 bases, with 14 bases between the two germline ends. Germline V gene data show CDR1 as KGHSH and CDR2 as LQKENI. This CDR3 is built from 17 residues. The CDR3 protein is CASSPPQGQKANYGYTF. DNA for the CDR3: TGTGCCAGCTCACCACCCCAGGGGCAAAAAGCTAACTATGGCTACACCTTC.

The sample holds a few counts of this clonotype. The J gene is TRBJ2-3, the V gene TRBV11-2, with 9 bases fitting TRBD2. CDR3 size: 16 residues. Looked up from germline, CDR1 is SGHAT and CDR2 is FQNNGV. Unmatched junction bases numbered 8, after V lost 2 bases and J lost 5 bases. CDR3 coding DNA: TGTGCCAGCAGCTTACCCGAGCGGGGGGATCAAGATACGCAGTATTTT. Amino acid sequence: CASSLPERGDQDTQYF.

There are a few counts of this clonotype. The CDR3 bases are TGTGCAGCAGCTAGGTCGAAGTCCCCAGATACGCAGTATTTT. It specifies CAAARSKSPDTQYF. The V and J genes are TRBV7-9 and TRBJ2-3; D not resolved. Germline CDR1 SEHNR, CDR2 FQNEAQ (reference sequence). The CDR3 totals 14 residues.

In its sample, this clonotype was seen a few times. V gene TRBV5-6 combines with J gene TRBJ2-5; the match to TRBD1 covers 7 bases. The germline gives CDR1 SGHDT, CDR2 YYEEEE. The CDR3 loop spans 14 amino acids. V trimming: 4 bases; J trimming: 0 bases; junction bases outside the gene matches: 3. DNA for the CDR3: TGTGCCAGCAGCATGGGACAGTACCAAGAGACCCAGTACTTC. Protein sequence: CASSMGQYQETQYF.

The CDR3 loop is CASGLATKRQAREKLFF. Here the CDR3 DNA reads TGTGCTAGTGGTTTGGCGACAAAAAGACAGGCTCGGGAAAAACTGTTTTTT. The chain combines TRBV12-5 with TRBJ1-4, with a weak D call TRBD1 (6 bases). V was shortened by 1 base and J by 8 bases, with 20 bases between the two germline ends. Per germline, CDR1 LGHNT and CDR2 FRNRAP. The CDR3 is 17 residues long.

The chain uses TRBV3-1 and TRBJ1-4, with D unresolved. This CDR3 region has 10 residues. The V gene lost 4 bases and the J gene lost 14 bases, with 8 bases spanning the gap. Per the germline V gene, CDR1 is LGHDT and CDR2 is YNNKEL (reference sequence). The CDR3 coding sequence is TGTGCCAGCAGCCGAAGAACCCTGTTTTTT. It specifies CASSRRTLFF.

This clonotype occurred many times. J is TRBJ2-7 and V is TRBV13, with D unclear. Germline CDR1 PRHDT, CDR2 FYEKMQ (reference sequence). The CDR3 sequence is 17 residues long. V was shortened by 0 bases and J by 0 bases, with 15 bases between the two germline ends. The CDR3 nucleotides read TGTGCCAGCAGCTTAGGCCTGTCCGTCCGGAGCTCCTACGAGCAGTACTTC. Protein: CASSLGLSVRSSYEQYF.

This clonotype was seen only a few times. CDR3 amino acids: CSAHTSGGPPDTQYF. The CDR3 nucleotides read TGCAGTGCGCATACTAGCGGAGGTCCCCCAGATACGCAGTATTTT. The rearrangement uses TRBV20-1 and TRBJ2-3; TRBD2 matches 8 bases. With 6 bases clipped from V and 4 bases from J, the junction kept 12 bases outside the gene matches. The CDR3 contains 15 residues. Germline V lookup: CDR1 DFQATT, CDR2 SNEGSKA (reference sequence).

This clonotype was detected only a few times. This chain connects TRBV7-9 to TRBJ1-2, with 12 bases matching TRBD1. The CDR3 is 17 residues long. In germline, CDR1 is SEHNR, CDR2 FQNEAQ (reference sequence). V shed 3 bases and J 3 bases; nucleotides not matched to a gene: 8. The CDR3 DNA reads TGTGCCAGCAGCTTCGGGACAGGGGGCGTAGTAGACTATGGCTACACCTTC. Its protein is CASSFGTGGVVDYGYTF.

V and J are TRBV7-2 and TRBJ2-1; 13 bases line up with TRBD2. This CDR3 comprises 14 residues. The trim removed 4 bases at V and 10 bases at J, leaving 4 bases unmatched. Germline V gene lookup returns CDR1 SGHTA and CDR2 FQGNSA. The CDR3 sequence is CASSSPGLAGEQFF. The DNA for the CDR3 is TGTGCCAGCAGCTCCCCGGGACTAGCGGGGGAGCAGTTCTTC.

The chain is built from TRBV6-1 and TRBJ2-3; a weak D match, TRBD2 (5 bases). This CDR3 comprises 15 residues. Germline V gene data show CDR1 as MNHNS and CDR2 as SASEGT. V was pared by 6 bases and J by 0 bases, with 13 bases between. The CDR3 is CASRSTGSSTDTQYF. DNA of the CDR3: TGTGCCAGCAGATCCACGGGGTCAAGCACAGATACGCAGTATTTT.

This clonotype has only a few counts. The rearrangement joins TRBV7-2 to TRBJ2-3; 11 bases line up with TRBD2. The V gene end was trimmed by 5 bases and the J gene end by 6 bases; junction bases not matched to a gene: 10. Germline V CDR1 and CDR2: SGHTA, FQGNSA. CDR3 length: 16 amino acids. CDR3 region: CASSSSGGALSDTQYF. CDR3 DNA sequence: TGTGCCAGCAGCAGTAGCGGGGGGGCTCTTTCGGATACGCAGTATTTT.